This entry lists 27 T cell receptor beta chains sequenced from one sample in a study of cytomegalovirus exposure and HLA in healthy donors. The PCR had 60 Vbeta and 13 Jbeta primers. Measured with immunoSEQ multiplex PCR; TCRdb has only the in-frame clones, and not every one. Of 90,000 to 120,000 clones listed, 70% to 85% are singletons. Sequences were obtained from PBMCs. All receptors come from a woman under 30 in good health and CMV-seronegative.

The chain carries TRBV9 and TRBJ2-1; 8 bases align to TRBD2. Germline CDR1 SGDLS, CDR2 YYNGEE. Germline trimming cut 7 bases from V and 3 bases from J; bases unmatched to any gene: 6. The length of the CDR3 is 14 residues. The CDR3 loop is CASAPGLGYNEQFF. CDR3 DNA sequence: TGTGCCAGCGCACCGGGACTAGGCTACAATGAGCAGTTCTTC.

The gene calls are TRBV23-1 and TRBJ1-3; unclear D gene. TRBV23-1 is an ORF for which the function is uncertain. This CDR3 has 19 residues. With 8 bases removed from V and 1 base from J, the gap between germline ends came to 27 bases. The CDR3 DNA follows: TGCGCCAGCCCATCTAGAACGGCATTTGCGGAGGAGTCTGGAAACACCATATATTTT. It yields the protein CASPSRTAFAEESGNTIYF.

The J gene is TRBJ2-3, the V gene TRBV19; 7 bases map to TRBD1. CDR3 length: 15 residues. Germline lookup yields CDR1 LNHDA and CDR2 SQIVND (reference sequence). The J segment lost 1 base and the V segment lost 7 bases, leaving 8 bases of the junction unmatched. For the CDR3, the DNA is TGTGCCAGTACCGATACAGGGGCCCGCACAGATACGCAGTATTTT. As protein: CASTDTGARTDTQYF.

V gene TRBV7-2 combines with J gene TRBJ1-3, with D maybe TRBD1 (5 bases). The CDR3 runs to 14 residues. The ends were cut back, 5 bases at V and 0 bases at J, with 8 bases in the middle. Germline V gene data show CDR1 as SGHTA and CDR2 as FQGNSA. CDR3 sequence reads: CASSRQISGNTIYF. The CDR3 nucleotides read TGTGCCAGCAGCCGACAGATCTCTGGAAACACCATATATTTT.

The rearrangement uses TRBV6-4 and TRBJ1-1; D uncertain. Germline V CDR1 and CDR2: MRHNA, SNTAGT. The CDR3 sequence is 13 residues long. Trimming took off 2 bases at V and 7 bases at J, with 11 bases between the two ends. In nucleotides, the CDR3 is TGTGCCAGCAGTGACCCTCCGGCGGATGAAGCTTTCTTT. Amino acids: CASSDPPADEAFF.

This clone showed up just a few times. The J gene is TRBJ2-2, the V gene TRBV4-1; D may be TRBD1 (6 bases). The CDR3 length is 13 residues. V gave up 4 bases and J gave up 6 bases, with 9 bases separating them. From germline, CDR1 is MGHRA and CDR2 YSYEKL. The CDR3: CASSPGVAGELFF. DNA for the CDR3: TGCGCCAGCAGCCCAGGGGTCGCCGGGGAGCTGTTTTTT.

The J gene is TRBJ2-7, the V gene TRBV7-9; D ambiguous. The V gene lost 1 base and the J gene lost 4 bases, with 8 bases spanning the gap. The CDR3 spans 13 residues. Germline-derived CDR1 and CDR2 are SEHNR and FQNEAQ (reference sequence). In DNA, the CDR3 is TGTGCCAGCAGCTTAGGGGCTGGATACGAGCAGTACTTC. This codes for CASSLGAGYEQYF.

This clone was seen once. The CDR3, as DNA: TGTGCCAGCAGCGAGTTGACAGGGGTGACTGGAAACACCATATATTTT. Protein: CASSELTGVTGNTIYF. The chain uses TRBV16 and TRBJ1-3, with TRBD1 identical over 8 bases. The CDR3 has 16 amino acids. CDR1 and CDR2 (germline): KGHSY, FQNENV. V lost 5 bases and J lost 2; bases outside the gene matches: 8.

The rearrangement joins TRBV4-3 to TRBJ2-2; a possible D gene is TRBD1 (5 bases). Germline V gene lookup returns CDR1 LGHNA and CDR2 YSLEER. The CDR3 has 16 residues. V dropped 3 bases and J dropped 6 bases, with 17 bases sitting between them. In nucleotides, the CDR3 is TGCGCCAGCAGCCACTTAGCAGGGTATAATTCCGGGGAGCTGTTTTTT. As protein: CASSHLAGYNSGELFF.

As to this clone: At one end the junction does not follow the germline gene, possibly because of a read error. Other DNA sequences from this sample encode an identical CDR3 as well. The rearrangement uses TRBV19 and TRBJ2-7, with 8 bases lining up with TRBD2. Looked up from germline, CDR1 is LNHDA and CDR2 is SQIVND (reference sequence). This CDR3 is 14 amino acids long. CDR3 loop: CASSIAGRAFEQYF. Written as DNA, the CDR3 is TGCGCCAGTAGTATAGCCGGGAGGGCCTTCGAGCAGTACTTC.

CDR3 sequence (DNA): TGTGCCAGCAGTGAATTCGGGAGGGTATTATACAATCAGCCCCAGCATTTT. It yields the protein CASSEFGRVLYNQPQHF. The chain employs TRBV25-1 and TRBJ1-5; no firm D call. CDR3 length: 17 amino acids. V was trimmed by 1 base and J by 3 bases, leaving 16 bases between them. Germline V gene data show CDR1 as MGHDK and CDR2 as SYGVNS.

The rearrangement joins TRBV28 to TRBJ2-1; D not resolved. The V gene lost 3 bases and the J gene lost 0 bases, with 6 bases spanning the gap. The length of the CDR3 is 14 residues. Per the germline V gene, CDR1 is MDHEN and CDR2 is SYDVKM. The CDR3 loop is CASSFRGSYNEQFF. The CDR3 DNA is TGTGCCAGCAGTTTCAGAGGCTCCTACAATGAGCAGTTCTTC.

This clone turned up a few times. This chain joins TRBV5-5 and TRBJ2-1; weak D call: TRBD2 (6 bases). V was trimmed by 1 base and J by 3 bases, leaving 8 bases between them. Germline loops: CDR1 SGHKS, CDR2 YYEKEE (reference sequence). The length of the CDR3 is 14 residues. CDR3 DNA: TGTGCCAGCAGCTTGACTAGCTTCTACAATGAGCAGTTCTTC. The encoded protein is CASSLTSFYNEQFF.

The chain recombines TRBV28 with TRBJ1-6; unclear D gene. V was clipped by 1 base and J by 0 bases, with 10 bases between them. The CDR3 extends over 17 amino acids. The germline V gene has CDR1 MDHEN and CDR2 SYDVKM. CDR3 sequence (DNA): TGTGCCAGCAGTTTATTAGCCGCGAGCTCCTATAATTCACCCCTCCACTTT. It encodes CASSLLAASSYNSPLHF.

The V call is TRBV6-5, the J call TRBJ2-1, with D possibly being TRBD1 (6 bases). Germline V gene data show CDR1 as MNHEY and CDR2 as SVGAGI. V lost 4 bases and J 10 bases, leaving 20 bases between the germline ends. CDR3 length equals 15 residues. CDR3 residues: CASSSYRVAIREQFF. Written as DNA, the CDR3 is TGTGCCAGCAGTTCGTACAGGGTGGCAATTAGGGAGCAGTTCTTC.

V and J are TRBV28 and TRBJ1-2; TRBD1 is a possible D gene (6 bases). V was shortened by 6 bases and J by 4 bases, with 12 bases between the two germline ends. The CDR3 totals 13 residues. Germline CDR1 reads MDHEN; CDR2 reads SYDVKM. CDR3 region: CASSPTGTYGYTF. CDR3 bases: TGTGCCAGCAGCCCGACAGGAACCTATGGCTACACCTTC.

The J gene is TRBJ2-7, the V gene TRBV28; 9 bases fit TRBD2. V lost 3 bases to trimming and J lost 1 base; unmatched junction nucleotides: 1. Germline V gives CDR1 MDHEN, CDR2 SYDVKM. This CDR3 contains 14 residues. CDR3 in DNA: TGTGCCAGCAGTTTCCTAGCGGGATCCTACGAGCAGTACTTC. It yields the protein CASSFLAGSYEQYF. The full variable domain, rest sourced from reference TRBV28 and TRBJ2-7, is DVKVTQSSRYLVKRTGEKVFLECVQDMDHENMFWYRQDPGLGLRLIYFSYDVKMKEKGDIPEGYSVSREKKERFSLILESASTNQTSMYLCASSFLAGSYEQYFGPGTRLTVT.

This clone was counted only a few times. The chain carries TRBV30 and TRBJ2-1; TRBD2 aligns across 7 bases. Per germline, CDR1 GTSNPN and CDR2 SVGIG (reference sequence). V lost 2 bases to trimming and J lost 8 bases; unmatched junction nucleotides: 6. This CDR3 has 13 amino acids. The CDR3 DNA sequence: TGTGCCTGGAGTACGGGACTAAGTGATGAGCAGTTCTTC. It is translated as CAWSTGLSDEQFF.

CDR3 residues: CASSVATDRAAGYTF. Written as DNA, the CDR3 is TGTGCCAGCAGCGTAGCTACCGACAGGGCAGCTGGCTACACCTTC. The rearrangement uses TRBV9 and TRBJ1-2; 7 bases line up with TRBD1. J gave up 7 bases and V 0 bases, and 9 bases lay outside the gene matches. The CDR3 has 15 amino acids. Germline V gene lookup returns CDR1 SGDLS and CDR2 YYNGEE.

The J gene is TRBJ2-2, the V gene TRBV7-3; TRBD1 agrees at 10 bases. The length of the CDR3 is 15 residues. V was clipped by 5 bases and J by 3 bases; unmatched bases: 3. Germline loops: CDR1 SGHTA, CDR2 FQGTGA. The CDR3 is CASSPGTGDTGELFF. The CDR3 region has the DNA TGTGCCAGCAGCCCCGGGACAGGGGACACCGGGGAGCTGTTTTTT. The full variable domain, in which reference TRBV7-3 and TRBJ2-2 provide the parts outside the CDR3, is GAGVSQTPSNKVTEKGKYVELRCDPISGHTALYWYRQSLGQGPEFLIYFQGTGAADDSGLPNDRFFAVRPEGSVSTLKIQRTERGDSAVYLCASSPGTGDTGELFFGEGSRLTVL.

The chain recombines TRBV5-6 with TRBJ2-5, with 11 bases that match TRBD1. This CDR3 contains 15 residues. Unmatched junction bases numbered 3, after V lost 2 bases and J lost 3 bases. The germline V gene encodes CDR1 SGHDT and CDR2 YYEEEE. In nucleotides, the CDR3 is TGTGCCAGCAGCTTCTTGGGACAGGGGGAAGAGACCCAGTACTTC. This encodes CASSFLGQGEETQYF.

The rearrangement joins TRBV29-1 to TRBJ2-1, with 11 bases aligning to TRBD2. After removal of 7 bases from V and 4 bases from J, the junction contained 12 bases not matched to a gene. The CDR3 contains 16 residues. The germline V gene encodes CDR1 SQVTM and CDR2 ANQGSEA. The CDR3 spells CSGIGLAGLVYNEQFF. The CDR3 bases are TGCAGCGGCATTGGACTAGCGGGCCTCGTTTACAATGAGCAGTTCTTC.

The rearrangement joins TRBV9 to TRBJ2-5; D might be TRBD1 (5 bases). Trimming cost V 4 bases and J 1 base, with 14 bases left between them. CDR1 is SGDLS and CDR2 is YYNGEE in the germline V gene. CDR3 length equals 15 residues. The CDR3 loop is CASSTLTGFQETQYF. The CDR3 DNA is TGTGCCAGCAGCACCCTAACAGGTTTCCAAGAGACCCAGTACTTC. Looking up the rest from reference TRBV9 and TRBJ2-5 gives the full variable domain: DSGVTQTPKHLITATGQRVTLRCSPRSGDLSVYWYQQSLDQGLQFLIQYYNGEERAKGNILERFSAQQFPDLHSELNLSSLELGDSALYFCASSTLTGFQETQYFGPGTRLLVL.

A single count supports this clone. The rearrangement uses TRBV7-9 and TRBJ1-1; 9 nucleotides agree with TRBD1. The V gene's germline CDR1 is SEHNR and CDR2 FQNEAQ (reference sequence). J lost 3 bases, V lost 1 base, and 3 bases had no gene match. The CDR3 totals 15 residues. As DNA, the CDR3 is TGTGCCAGCAGCTTAGGTCGGACAGGGGACACTGAAGCTTTCTTT. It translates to CASSLGRTGDTEAFF.

The CDR3 spells CASSPQLIQGELFF. DNA of the CDR3: TGTGCCAGCAGCCCACAGCTAATCCAGGGGGAGCTGTTTTTT. J is TRBJ2-2 and V is TRBV5-6; D unclear. V was cut by 4 bases and J by 8 bases, with 15 bases left in between. CDR1 and CDR2 (germline): SGHDT, YYEEEE. The CDR3 is 14 residues long.

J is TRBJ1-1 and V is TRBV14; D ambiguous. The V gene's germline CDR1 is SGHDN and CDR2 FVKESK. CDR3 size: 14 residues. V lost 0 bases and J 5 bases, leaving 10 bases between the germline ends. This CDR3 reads CASSQDLRSTEAFF. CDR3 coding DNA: TGTGCCAGCAGCCAAGATCTGCGGAGTACTGAAGCTTTCTTT.

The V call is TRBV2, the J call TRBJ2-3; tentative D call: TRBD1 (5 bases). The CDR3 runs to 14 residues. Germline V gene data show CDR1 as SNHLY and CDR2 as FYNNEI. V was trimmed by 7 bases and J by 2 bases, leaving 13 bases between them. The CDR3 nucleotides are TGTGCCAGCAATGACAGTCCACCCACAGATACGCAGTATTTT. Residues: CASNDSPPTDTQYF. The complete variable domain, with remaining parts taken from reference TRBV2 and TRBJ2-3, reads EPEVTQTPSHQVTQMGQEVILRCVPISNHLYFYWYRQILGQKVEFLVSFYNNEISEKSEIFDDQFSVERPDGSNFTLKIRSTKLEDSAMYFCASNDSPPTDTQYFGPGTRLTVL.